This TCR beta chain was obtained from a study of Graves' ophthalmopathy and Graves' hyperthyroidism. Study-level background: Peripheral blood sampling occurred at initial diagnosis, before any treatment. Regarding the study as a whole: The model predicted progression of ophthalmopathy with a sensitivity of roughly 69%, and its specificity was about 73%. Most thyroid-expanded clonotypes exceeding 0.001 frequency were also found in blood.

This clonotype was counted at least ten times. Its antigen is unidentified. The V gene lost 5 bases and the J gene lost 5 bases, with 9 bases spanning the gap. Germline V gene lookup returns CDR1 MNHEY and CDR2 SVGAGI. This CDR3 has 12 residues. Ophthalmopathy was moderately-to-severely active, CAS at least 3, NOSPECS at least 4, lasting under 3 months. The authors amplified TCR beta CDR3 regions from RNA transcripts. The first-round RT-PCR employed HTBI primers together with the Qiagen OneStep RT-PCR kit. A multiplex PCR was then performed as the second round. One entry per CDR3 protein results from TCRdb running MiXCR on the multiplex PCR reads. The sample contains approximately 160,000 distinct CDR3 sequences, over 35% of which appear only once.

This clonotype was sampled from a woman aged 35 to 49 with Graves' ophthalmopathy. The sequenced sample consisted of peripheral blood. The rearrangement joins TRBV6-5 to TRBJ1-1; D not certain. CDR3 sequence: CASSRGGTEAFF. CDR3 coding DNA: TGTGCCAGCAGTCGAGGTGGTACTGAAGCTTTCTTT.